This TCR beta chain derives from a study of identifying expanded T cells in peripheral blood. The trim removed 4 bases at V and 8 bases at J, leaving 20 bases unmatched. The germline V gene has CDR1 SGHNT and CDR2 YYREEE (reference sequence). This CDR3 contains 17 residues. Sequencing used immunoSEQ multiplex PCR; TCRdb keeps in-frame clones, though not all of them. This table holds around 90,000 clones, 88% found once. The specimen sequenced was blood. This receptor was obtained from a person aged 18 to 75 in good health. The chain has TRBV5-4 and TRBJ1-2; 7 bases align to TRBD1. The CDR3, as DNA: TGTGCCAGCAGCCAAACAATGTCGGGAGGGGGCGCGAGCGGCTACACCTTC. Amino acids: CASSQTMSGGGASGYTF.